Listed below are T cell receptor beta chains from one sample, sequenced in a study of T cell repertoires in cytomegalovirus infection. TCRdb independently ran MiXCR on the reads; one entry per CDR3 protein. The table has just under 550,000 distinct CDR3 sequences, about 25% seen once. Sequenced input: PBMCs. These receptors came from a human donor in good health (CMV status not recorded). Some clones in this sample may be carry-over from other donors' samples. The CDR3 runs from the conserved cysteine through the conserved F or W. The D gene is left open where the match is weak. Not every row has a clone size; where given, it reads once, few, many or a size class.

j_gene	v_gene	abundance	d_gene	CDR3aa	CDR3nt
TRBJ1-1	TRBV7-8	many	NA	CASSRVETEAFF	TGTGCCAGCAGCCGGGTTGAGACTGAAGCTTTCTTT
TRBJ1-5	TRBV7-9	many	NA	CASSPGEVRQPQHF	TGTGCCAGCAGCCCCGGGGAGGTACGGCAGCCCCAGCATTTT
TRBJ2-7	TRBV5-4	few	TRBD1	CASSLGQGRTREQYF	TGTGCCAGCAGCTTGGGACAGGGCAGGACGCGAGAGCAGTACTTC
TRBJ2-7	TRBV20-1	NA	NA	CSARDGQKSSYEQYF	TGCAGTGCTAGAGATGGACAGAAAAGCTCCTACGAGCAGTACTTC
TRBJ2-1	TRBV4-3	once	TRBD2	CASSQSTSVNEQFF	TGCGCCAGCAGCCAATCGACTAGCGTAAATGAGCAGTTCTTC
TRBJ2-1	TRBV7-9	NA	NA	CASSLVGESSYNEQFF	TGTGCCAGCAGCTTAGTCGGGGAGAGCTCCTACAATGAGCAGTTCTTC
TRBJ2-1	TRBV6-2/TRBV6-3	NA	TRBD2	CASSYGPTRGGSYNEQFF	TGTGCCAGCAGTTACGGCCCCACGCGGGGGGGCTCCTACAATGAGCAGTTCTTC
TRBJ2-2	TRBV11-2	many	NA	CASSLALNTNTGELFF	TGTGCCAGCAGCTTAGCTTTGAACACGAACACCGGGGAGCTGTTTTTT
TRBJ1-6	TRBV7-2	many	TRBD1	CASNTPGGASPLHF	TGTGCCAGCAACACCCCAGGGGGTGCTTCACCCCTCCACTTT
TRBJ2-7	TRBV7-2	NA	NA	CANSLRGDTLYNEQYF	TGTGCCAACAGCCTTAGGGGGGACACGCTGTATAACGAGCAGTACTTC
TRBJ2-1	TRBV6-8	NA	TRBD2	CASSLSSGTGQFF	TGTGCCAGCAGTCTGTCTAGCGGAACAGGGCAGTTCTTC
TRBJ1-1	TRBV5-6	few	NA	CASSLWGPGTEAFF	TGTGCCAGCAGCTTATGGGGTCCGGGCACTGAAGCTTTCTTT
TRBJ1-5	TRBV12-3/TRBV12-4	NA	TRBD1	CASSPAGGKGQPQHF	TGTGCCAGCAGTCCTGCAGGGGGAAAGGGGCAGCCCCAGCATTTT
TRBJ2-1	TRBV7-8	many	TRBD2	CASSFALLAEGATEQFF	TGTGCCAGCAGCTTTGCCCTCCTAGCGGAGGGTGCTACCGAGCAGTTCTTC
TRBJ2-1	TRBV27	NA	NA	CASSSTLSLGLQEEFF	TGTGCCAGCAGTTCTACACTCTCACTGGGGTTACAGGAGGAGTTCTTC
TRBJ2-7	TRBV2	few	NA	CASSRTRQLSYEQYF	TGTGCCAGCAGCAGGACCCGACAGCTCTCCTACGAGCAGTACTTC
TRBJ2-7	TRBV7-9	few	TRBD2	CASSLGSGDEQYF	TGTGCCAGCAGCTTAGGTAGCGGGGACGAGCAGTACTTC
TRBJ2-2	TRBV4-3	NA	TRBD2	CASSQGLVSGELFF	TGCGCCAGCAGCCAGGGACTAGTCAGCGGGGAGCTGTTTTTT
TRBJ2-7	TRBV7-8	many	TRBD2	CASSLASSREGYEQYF	TGTGCCAGCAGCTTAGCATCCTCGCGGGAGGGCTACGAGCAGTACTTC
TRBJ1-5	TRBV2	NA	NA	CASSDGFTNQPQHF	TGTGCCAGCAGTGACGGATTTACCAATCAGCCCCAGCATTTT
TRBJ2-5	TRBV20-1	NA	TRBD2	CSAPDPTSGSGETQYF	TGCAGTGCGCCAGATCCGACTAGCGGGAGCGGGGAGACCCAGTACTTC
TRBJ1-1	TRBV18	NA	NA	CASSPDRSAEAFF	TGTGCCAGCTCCCCAGACAGGTCGGCTGAAGCTTTCTTT
TRBJ1-5	TRBV2	NA	NA	CASSSDSATTQPQHF	TGTGCCAGCAGTTCGGACAGTGCTACTACTCAGCCCCAGCATTTT
TRBJ1-3	TRBV7-2	many	NA	CASSLVRSGNTIYF	TGTGCCAGCAGCTTAGTCAGATCTGGAAACACCATATATTTT
TRBJ2-5	TRBV29-1	few	NA	CSVVGSGREETQYF	TGCAGCGTTGTTGGAAGCGGAAGAGAAGAGACCCAGTACTTC
TRBJ1-2	TRBV20-1	NA	NA	CSARQGSRYGYTF	TGCAGTGCTAGACAGGGGTCCCGCTATGGCTACACCTTC
TRBJ1-1	TRBV7-8	many	NA	CASSLRTEGTEAFF	TGTGCCAGCAGCTTACGAACAGAGGGCACTGAAGCTTTCTTT
TRBJ1-6	TRBV12-3/TRBV12-4	few	NA	CASRSRSPGKSPLHF	TGTGCCAGCAGGTCCCGAAGCCCCGGTAAATCACCCCTCCACTTT
TRBJ1-5	TRBV27	few	NA	CATSQGTPPQQPQHF	TGTGCCACCTCCCAGGGAACCCCACCCCAACAGCCCCAGCATTTT
TRBJ1-4	TRBV6-2/TRBV6-3	NA	NA	CAGLAGVEVLRPNEKLFF	TGTGCCGGCCTCGCTGGGGTGGAGGTCCTCCGACCTAATGAAAAACTGTTTTTT
TRBJ2-7	TRBV7-2	NA	NA	CASRENRVGKQYF	TGTGCCAGCAGGGAAAACAGGGTGGGAAAGCAGTACTTC
TRBJ2-1	TRBV7-2	many	TRBD2	CASSPGTSANEQFF	TGTGCCAGCAGCCCCGGGACTAGCGCCAATGAGCAGTTCTTC
TRBJ2-7	TRBV28	few	NA	CASSFPPDGGDEQYF	TGTGCCAGCAGTTTTCCCCCCGATGGTGGGGACGAGCAGTACTTC
TRBJ2-5	TRBV12-3/TRBV12-4	many	TRBD1	CASSRDRGPETQYF	TGTGCCAGCAGCCGGGACAGGGGGCCGGAGACCCAGTACTTC
TRBJ1-1	TRBV4-1	few	NA	CASSQEASGWNTEAFF	TGCGCCAGCAGCCAAGAGGCGTCAGGTTGGAACACTGAAGCTTTCTTT
TRBJ2-3	TRBV7-9	NA	TRBD2	CASSLAAVAGGDTQYF	TGTGCCAGCAGCTTAGCGGCGGTAGCGGGGGGCGATACGCAGTATTTT
TRBJ2-7	TRBV7-9	NA	NA	CASSLVGGAKNF	TGTGCCAGCAGCTTAGTGGGCGGAGCGAAGAACTTC
TRBJ2-3	TRBV12-3/TRBV12-4	few	NA	CASTPWDGSTDTQYF	TGTGCCAGCACCCCCTGGGACGGGAGCACAGATACGCAGTATTTT
TRBJ2-1	TRBV5-1	NA	TRBD2	CASSHPGTSGRWAYNEQFF	TGCGCCAGCAGCCATCCCGGGACTAGCGGGAGGTGGGCCTACAATGAGCAGTTCTTC
TRBJ2-7	TRBV13	NA	TRBD2	CASSLGPLAGAGGEQYF	TGTGCCAGCAGCTTAGGCCCTCTAGCGGGAGCTGGGGGGGAGCAGTACTTC
TRBJ2-3	TRBV18	NA	NA	CASSPFDSTDTQYF	TGTGCCAGCTCACCGTTCGACAGCACAGATACGCAGTATTTT
TRBJ2-1	TRBV19	NA	NA	CASSIPTDNEQFF	TGTGCCAGTAGTATCCCGACAGACAATGAGCAGTTCTTC
TRBJ2-3	TRBV2	few	TRBD2	CASRGTSAGTDTQYF	TGTGCCAGCAGGGGGACTAGCGCCGGCACAGATACGCAGTATTTT
TRBJ2-7	TRBV6-2/TRBV6-3	NA	NA	CASTLQTTRSYEQYF	TGTGCCAGCACCCTACAAACAACCCGCTCCTACGAGCAGTACTTC
TRBJ2-1	TRBV5-5	NA	NA	CASSLAAGSTYNEQFF	TGTGCCAGCAGCTTGGCCGCCGGGTCAACCTACAATGAGCAGTTCTTC
TRBJ1-1	TRBV7-9	many	NA	CASSLGGGNTEAFF	TGTGCCAGCAGCTTGGGGGGGGGCAACACTGAAGCTTTCTTT